The clone carrying this T cell receptor (beta chain) was detected ten times or more. The source of the sample is a study of T cells in Graves' hyperthyroidism and ophthalmopathy. Amplification of TCR beta CDR3 regions was performed using RNA transcripts as template. RT-PCR in the first round (using the HTBI primer set) targeted the TCR CDR3. TCRdb redid the calling of the multiplex PCR reads with MiXCR, one entry per CDR3 protein. The sample shows some 200,000 distinct CDR3 sequences, roughly a sixth of them seen only once. J gave up 3 bases and V 9 bases, and 6 bases lay outside the gene matches. The CDR3 extends over 13 amino acids. The V gene's germline CDR1 is MNHNS and CDR2 SASEGT.

The chain links TRBV6-1 to TRBJ2-3; TRBD2 aligns across 7 bases. Material for sequencing was blood. The sequence was obtained from a woman in her fifties or sixties with Graves' hyperthyroidism. This chain's CDR3 is CARRRELTDTQYF. CDR3 nucleotide sequence: TGTGCCAGAAGGCGGGAGTTGACAGATACGCAGTATTTT.